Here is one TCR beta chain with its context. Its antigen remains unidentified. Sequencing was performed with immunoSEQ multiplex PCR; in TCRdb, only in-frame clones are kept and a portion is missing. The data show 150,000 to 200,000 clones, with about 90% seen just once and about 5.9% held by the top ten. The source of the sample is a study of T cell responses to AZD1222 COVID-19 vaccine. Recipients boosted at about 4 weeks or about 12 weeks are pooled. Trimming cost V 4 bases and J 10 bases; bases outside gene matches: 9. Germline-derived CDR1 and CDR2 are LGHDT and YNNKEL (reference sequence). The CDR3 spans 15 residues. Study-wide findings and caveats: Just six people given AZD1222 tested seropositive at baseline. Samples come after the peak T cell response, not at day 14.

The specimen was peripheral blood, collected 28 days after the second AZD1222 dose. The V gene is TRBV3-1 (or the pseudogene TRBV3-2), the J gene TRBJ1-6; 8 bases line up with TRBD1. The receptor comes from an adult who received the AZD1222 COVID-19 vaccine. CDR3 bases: TGTGCCAGCAGCCCCGGGACAGGTCTATCCTCACCCCTCCACTTT. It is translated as CASSPGTGLSSPLHF.